The T cell receptor (beta chain) described here comes from a study of blood T cell repertoires in COVID-19. Germline V gives CDR1 MNHEY, CDR2 SVGAGI. CDR3 length: 13 residues. The V and J ends lost 2 bases and 4 bases respectively, with 9 bases between them. Clones were sequenced by immunoSEQ multiplex PCR, and TCRdb holds only the in-frame ones, with some missing. This sample has tens of thousands of clones; roughly four fifths occur once, and the top ten carry roughly 10%. What was sequenced was peripheral blood. This rearrangement joins TRBV6-5 to TRBJ2-7; a possible D gene is TRBD1 (6 bases). The receptor was derived from a man older than 75 with COVID-19, enrolled during active disease. The CDR3 reads CASSYRRGYEQYF. The CDR3 nucleotides read TGTGCCAGCAGTTACCGCAGGGGTTACGAGCAGTACTTC.